This T cell receptor beta chain was sequenced in a study of cytomegalovirus exposure and HLA in healthy donors. Study conclusions and caveats: A later analysis showed that HLA-associated TCR beta chains had undergone more clonal expansion than equally common others. CMV antigen specificity of a few CMV-associated chains was confirmed in vitro. Further analysis was carried out later, and it showed several of the most significant clusters appearing linked to common viral pathogens.

The CDR3 extends over 14 amino acids. V was pared by 3 bases and J by 8 bases, with 16 bases between. Per germline, CDR1 LGHNA and CDR2 YNFKEQ. Use of 60 Vbeta and 13 Jbeta primers characterized the PCR. The protocol was immunoSEQ multiplex PCR, while the TCRdb copy is restricted to in-frame clones and leaves out a portion. The top ten clones hold 3% to 4% of a sample with fewer than 100,000 clones, more than 70% of them seen once. As for this clone: Its antigen is as yet unknown.

V and J are TRBV4-2 and TRBJ1-2, with a weak D call TRBD1 (5 bases). Sequencing input: PBMCs. This TCR came from a woman in her thirties or forties in good health and CMV-seronegative. The CDR3 loop is CASSHGGTGRGYTF. CDR3 coding DNA: TGTGCCAGCAGCCACGGAGGGACGGGCCGCGGCTACACCTTC.